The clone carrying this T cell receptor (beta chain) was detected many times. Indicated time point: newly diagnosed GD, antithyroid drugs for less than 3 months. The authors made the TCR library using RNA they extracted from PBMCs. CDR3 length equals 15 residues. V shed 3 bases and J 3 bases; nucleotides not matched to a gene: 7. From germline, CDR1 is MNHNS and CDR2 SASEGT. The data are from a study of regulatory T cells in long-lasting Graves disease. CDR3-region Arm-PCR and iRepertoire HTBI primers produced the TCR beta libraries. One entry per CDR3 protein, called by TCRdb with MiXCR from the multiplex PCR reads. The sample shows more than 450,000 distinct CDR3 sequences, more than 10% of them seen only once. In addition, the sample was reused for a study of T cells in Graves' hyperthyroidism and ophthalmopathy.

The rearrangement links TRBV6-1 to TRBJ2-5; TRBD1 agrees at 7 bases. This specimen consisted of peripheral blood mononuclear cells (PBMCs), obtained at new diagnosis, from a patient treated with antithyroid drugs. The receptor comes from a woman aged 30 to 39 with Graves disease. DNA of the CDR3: TGTGCCAGCAGTGACAAAAACAGGGGTAAAGAGACCCAGTACTTC. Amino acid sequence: CASSDKNRGKETQYF.